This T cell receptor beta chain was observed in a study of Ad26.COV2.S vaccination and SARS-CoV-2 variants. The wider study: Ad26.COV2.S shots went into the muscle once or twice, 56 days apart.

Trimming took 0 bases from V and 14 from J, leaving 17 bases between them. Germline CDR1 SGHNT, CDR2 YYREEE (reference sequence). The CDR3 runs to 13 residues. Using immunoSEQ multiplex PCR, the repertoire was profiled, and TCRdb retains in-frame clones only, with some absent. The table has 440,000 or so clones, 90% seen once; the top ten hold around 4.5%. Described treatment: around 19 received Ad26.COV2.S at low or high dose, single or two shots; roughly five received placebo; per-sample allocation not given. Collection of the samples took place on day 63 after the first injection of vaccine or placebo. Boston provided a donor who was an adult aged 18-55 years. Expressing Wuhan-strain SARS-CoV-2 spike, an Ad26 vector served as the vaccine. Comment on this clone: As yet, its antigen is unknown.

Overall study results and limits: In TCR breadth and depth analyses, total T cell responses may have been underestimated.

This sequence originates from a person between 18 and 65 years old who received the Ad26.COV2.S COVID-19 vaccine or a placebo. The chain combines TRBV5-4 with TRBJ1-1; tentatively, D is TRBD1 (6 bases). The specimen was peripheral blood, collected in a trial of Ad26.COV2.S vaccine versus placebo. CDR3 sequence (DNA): TGTGCCAGCAGCTTGGGGAAGAGACAGGCCGGGTTCTTT. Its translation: CASSLGKRQAGFF.